This T cell receptor (beta chain) was recovered during a study of control samples from healthy donors and cancer patients. J lost 2 bases, V lost 4 bases, and 3 bases had no gene match. The CDR3 has 15 residues. Looked up from germline, CDR1 is SGDLS and CDR2 is YYNGEE. This table comes from immunoSEQ multiplex PCR, and its TCRdb copy is limited to in-frame clones, with some not included. Among 78,000 or so clones, around 84% were seen once, and the ten largest hold around 16%. This TCR was sampled from a man in his fifties or sixties in good health. The V gene is TRBV9, the J gene TRBJ1-5; 10 bases are a match to TRBD1. The source material was blood. CDR3 coding DNA: TGTGCCAGCAGCTCCGGGACAGGGGGCAATCAGCCCCAGCATTTT. This sequence encodes CASSSGTGGNQPQHF.